This T cell receptor beta chain originates from a study of cytomegalovirus exposure and HLA in healthy donors. Study context: A prior analysis found 117 million unique TCR beta sequences from 150 million to 200 million T cells.

Note on this clone: The antigen is unknown. The sample holds other DNA sequences that translate to the same CDR3.

PCR involved 60 Vbeta and 13 Jbeta primers. Measured with immunoSEQ multiplex PCR; TCRdb has only the in-frame clones, and not every one. Its listing shows under 50,000 clones. Germline CDR1 and CDR2: MNHEY and SMNVEV (reference sequence). This CDR3 region has 12 residues. The V end lost 5 bases, the J end lost 0 bases, and 5 bases lay between the germline ends. Overall study findings and caveats: Investigators reported 164 TCR beta chains as tied to cytomegalovirus. Later analysis placed DRB1 highest and HLA-C lowest in TCR association rates, which differed by HLA locus.

The sequenced sample consisted of PBMCs. The receptor was isolated from a male donor in good health and CMV-seronegative. This chain joins TRBV27 and TRBJ2-7, with TRBD1 as a possible D gene (5 bases). For the CDR3, the DNA is TGTGCCAGCAGTACAGGCTCCTACGAGCAGTACTTC. Encoded protein: CASSTGSYEQYF.